Shown below are 28 T cell receptor beta chains from a single sample sequenced in a study of shared clonotypes between healthy human individuals. The protocol was immunoSEQ multiplex PCR, while the TCRdb copy is restricted to in-frame clones and leaves out a portion. The sample comprises about 990,000 clones, around three quarters of which are singletons, and 0.5% to 0.65% rests with the top ten. Sequenced material: memory CD4+ T cells from PBMCs. The subset here: CD45RA-negative fraction. The origin of the receptors is a man aged 18 to 30 in good health. Some clones in this sample may be carry-over from other donors' samples.

The chain uses TRBV4-3 and TRBJ2-2; 9 nucleotides match TRBD1. Trimming at V came to 4 bases and at J to 5 bases, leaving 5 bases not matched to a gene. From germline, CDR1 is LGHNA and CDR2 YSLEER. The CDR3 sequence is 15 residues long. The CDR3 here is CASSRDRGGTGELFF. The CDR3 DNA is TGCGCCAGCAGCCGCGACAGGGGGGGGACCGGGGAGCTGTTTTTT.

The J gene is TRBJ2-1, the V gene TRBV4-3; tentative D call: TRBD2 (5 bases). The germline V and J ends were trimmed by 5 bases and 9 bases, with 17 bases remaining between them. Germline V lookup: CDR1 LGHNA, CDR2 YSLEER. This CDR3 region has 14 residues. The CDR3 protein is CASSKRVGEREQFF. The CDR3 DNA follows: TGCGCCAGCAGCAAAAGAGTCGGGGAGCGTGAGCAGTTCTTC.

The chain's CDR3 is CSKRQGQTQYF. CDR3 coding DNA: TGCAGCAAGAGACAGGGGCAGACCCAGTACTTC. The chain combines TRBV29-1 with TRBJ2-5, with 8 bases aligning to TRBD1. The J segment lost 6 bases and the V segment lost 8 bases, leaving 5 bases of the junction unmatched. Germline CDR1 and CDR2: SQVTM and ANQGSEA. The CDR3 runs 11 residues.

CDR3 sequence reads: CASSLAPGQKNEKLFF. For the CDR3, the DNA is TGTGCCAGCAGCTTGGCCCCGGGACAGAAGAATGAAAAACTGTTTTTT. This rearrangement joins TRBV5-6 to TRBJ1-4; 7 nucleotides match TRBD1. Germline lookup yields CDR1 SGHDT and CDR2 YYEEEE. CDR3 length: 16 residues. V was clipped by 0 bases and J by 5 bases; unmatched bases: 7.

The chain uses TRBV28 and TRBJ1-3, with TRBD1 as a possible D gene (6 bases). V was shortened by 6 bases and J by 6 bases, with 18 bases between the two germline ends. Germline V gene data show CDR1 as MDHEN and CDR2 as SYDVKM. The CDR3 length is 15 residues. For the CDR3, the DNA is TGTGCCAGCAGAGGGGGTGATGAGGGGCCAAACACCATATATTTT. This sequence encodes CASRGGDEGPNTIYF.

The chain links TRBV28 to TRBJ2-3; 10 nucleotides align to TRBD2. The CDR3 length is 18 residues. Trimming removed 8 bases from V and 1 base from J; junction bases left unmatched: 15. The germline V gene encodes CDR1 MDHEN and CDR2 SYDVKM. CDR3 loop: CASSSLAYGTSGTDTQYF. The DNA of the CDR3 is TGTGCCAGCTCCTCCCTAGCGTATGGGACTAGCGGCACAGATACGCAGTATTTT.

The chain links TRBV9 to TRBJ1-3; perhaps TRBD1 as D (6 bases). V dropped 3 bases and J dropped 1 base, with 14 bases sitting between them. From germline, CDR1 is SGDLS and CDR2 YYNGEE. This CDR3 contains 16 residues. DNA for the CDR3: TGTGCCAGCAGCGGGGCAGGGGCGCGGTCTGGAAACACCATATATTTT. Translation gives CASSGAGARSGNTIYF.

Many counts were recorded for this clone. V is TRBV4-1 and J is TRBJ1-2, with 10 bases that match TRBD1. The germline V gene has CDR1 MGHRA and CDR2 YSYEKL. CDR3 length: 15 amino acids. V shed 2 bases, J shed 4 bases, and the junction held 4 bases outside the gene matches. The CDR3 region is CASSQPGQGSYGYTF. Here the CDR3 DNA reads TGCGCCAGCAGCCAACCGGGACAGGGGAGCTATGGCTACACCTTC.

The chain has TRBV11-2 and TRBJ2-7; D remains ambiguous. CDR1 SGHAT and CDR2 FQNNGV come from the germline V gene. Between the trimmed V and J ends, which lost 5 bases and 2 bases, there was a span of 16 bases. The CDR3 runs 15 residues. The CDR3 DNA reads TGTGCCAGCAGCCAGAGAAGGGCCTCCGCCTACGAGCAGTACTTC. Protein: CASSQRRASAYEQYF.

The chain joins TRBV5-6 to TRBJ2-4; 8 bases map to TRBD1. The CDR3 loop spans 14 amino acids. Germline CDR1 SGHDT, CDR2 YYEEEE. The V segment lost 3 bases and the J segment 7 bases; nucleotides outside the gene matches: 6. The CDR3 DNA is TGTGCCAGCAGCTCCCTAAGGACAGGGAACATTCAGTACTTC. Protein: CASSSLRTGNIQYF.

This clone was seen once. The rearrangement joins TRBV4-2 to TRBJ2-7; 7 nucleotides line up with TRBD2. V trimming: 1 base; J trimming: 5 bases; junction bases outside the gene matches: 8. The CDR3 covers 15 residues. CDR1 is LGHNA and CDR2 is YNFKEQ in the germline V gene. CDR3 protein: CASSQGAGAVHEQYF. CDR3 DNA: TGTGCCAGCAGCCAAGGGGCGGGAGCGGTCCACGAGCAGTACTTC.

J is TRBJ1-5 and V is TRBV28, with TRBD1 as a possible D gene (6 bases). The CDR3 totals 15 residues. From germline, CDR1 is MDHEN and CDR2 SYDVKM. Trimming cost V 2 bases and J 3 bases, with 11 bases left between them. This CDR3 reads CASSLRGAANQPQHF. As DNA, the CDR3 is TGTGCCAGCAGTTTAAGGGGGGCAGCCAATCAGCCCCAGCATTTT.

This sequence joins TRBV5-4 and TRBJ2-4; maybe TRBD1 (7 bases). Germline CDR1 and CDR2: SGHNT and YYREEE (reference sequence). This CDR3 spans 15 amino acids. V dropped 0 bases and J dropped 11 bases, with 18 bases sitting between them. The CDR3 reads CASSLGREQGEFQYF. The CDR3 DNA reads as TGTGCCAGCAGCTTGGGTCGGGAGCAGGGGGAGTTTCAGTACTTC.

This clone was counted at least ten times. V gene TRBV5-1 combines with J gene TRBJ2-7; 10 bases align to TRBD2. CDR1 is SGHRS and CDR2 is YFSETQ in the germline V gene. The CDR3 is 13 residues long. J gave up 2 bases and V 7 bases, and 3 bases lay outside the gene matches. DNA for the CDR3: TGCGCCAGCGGACTAGCGGAAGCCTACGAGCAGTACTTC. It codes for CASGLAEAYEQYF.

This chain links TRBV28 with TRBJ2-7; 7 nucleotides line up with TRBD2. Trimming removed 5 bases from V and 4 bases from J; junction bases left unmatched: 8. The germline V gene has CDR1 MDHEN and CDR2 SYDVKM. There are 14 residues in the CDR3. CDR3 region: CASSDPGGVYEQYF. In DNA form, the CDR3 reads TGTGCCAGCAGTGACCCGGGGGGAGTATACGAGCAGTACTTC.

This sequence joins TRBV29-1 and TRBJ2-1, with unresolved D. The CDR3 length is 15 residues. V dropped 3 bases and J dropped 0 bases, with 12 bases sitting between them. CDR1 SQVTM and CDR2 ANQGSEA come from the germline V gene. CDR3 coding DNA: TGCAGCGTTGACCACAGAAGGAGCTCCTACAATGAGCAGTTCTTC. Amino acids: CSVDHRRSSYNEQFF.

The J gene is TRBJ1-5, the V gene TRBV19, with 8 bases identical to TRBD1. CDR1 LNHDA and CDR2 SQIVND come from the germline V gene (reference sequence). The CDR3 extends over 15 amino acids. Germline trimming cut 5 bases from V and 1 base from J; bases unmatched to any gene: 4. The DNA for the CDR3 is TGTGCCAGTAGTTTCGACAGGGGAAGCAATCAGCCCCAGCATTTT. Translating it yields CASSFDRGSNQPQHF.

The chain has TRBV18 and TRBJ1-4; the D is unclear. With 5 bases removed from V and 3 bases from J, the gap between germline ends came to 7 bases. The CDR3 contains 13 residues. CDR1 KGHSH and CDR2 LQKENI come from the germline V gene. The DNA of the CDR3 is TGTGCCAGCTCATCCCTATCTAATGAAAAACTGTTTTTT. This encodes CASSSLSNEKLFF. The whole variable domain, remainder taken from reference TRBV18 and TRBJ1-4, is NAGVMQNPRHLVRRRGQEARLRCSPMKGHSHVYWYRQLPEEGLKFMVYLQKENIIDESGMPKERFSAEFPKEGPSILRIQQVVRGDSAAYFCASSSLSNEKLFFGSGTQLSVL.

Note on this clone: The same CDR3 is also encoded by other DNA sequences in this sample. The genes are TRBV7-3 and TRBJ1-1; no definite D call. Trimming left V 2 bases short and J 1 base short, with 5 bases between. Germline-derived CDR1 and CDR2 are SGHTA and FQGTGA. The CDR3 spans 13 residues. The CDR3 bases are TGTGCCAGCAGCTTACTAGGGAACACTGAAGCTTTCTTT. This codes for CASSLLGNTEAFF.

The rearrangement uses TRBV28 and TRBJ2-5; 7 nucleotides agree with TRBD1. Germline loops: CDR1 MDHEN, CDR2 SYDVKM. The V and J ends lost 2 bases and 3 bases, in that order; junction bases with no gene match: 9. The CDR3 consists of 16 residues. CDR3 amino acids: CASSLGLVQGKETQYF. CDR3 DNA sequence: TGTGCCAGCAGTTTAGGCTTGGTACAGGGGAAAGAGACCCAGTACTTC.

Details on this clone: Other DNA sequences in the sample encode the same CDR3. The chain is built from TRBV28 and TRBJ2-7; 9 bases map to TRBD1. This CDR3 comprises 15 residues. Unmatched junction bases numbered 8, after V lost 6 bases and J lost 2 bases. Germline CDR1 reads MDHEN; CDR2 reads SYDVKM. The CDR3 reads CASSRPGQGPYEQYF. The CDR3 DNA is TGTGCCAGCAGCCGCCCGGGACAGGGACCCTACGAGCAGTACTTC.

V is TRBV14 and J is TRBJ2-1, with D perhaps TRBD2 (5 bases). Trimming pared 0 bases from V and 4 bases from J, leaving 31 bases between. The CDR3 spans 22 residues. Germline V gene sequence: CDR1 SGHDN, CDR2 FVKESK. The CDR3, as DNA: TGTGCCAGCAGCCAAGAACGCCCCCCCCGGAGGCTACCCCAAGAAAATTACAATGAGCAGTTCTTC. Translated: CASSQERPPRRLPQENYNEQFF.

The rearrangement links TRBV27 to TRBJ1-4; D call uncertain. Germline lookup yields CDR1 MNHEY and CDR2 SMNVEV (reference sequence). V lost 0 bases and J lost 8, with 10 bases in between. The CDR3 runs to 14 residues. The CDR3 is CASSLSSAPEKLFF. In DNA, the CDR3 is TGTGCCAGCAGTTTATCCTCCGCGCCGGAAAAACTGTTTTTT.

J is TRBJ1-2 and V is TRBV18, with 9 bases fitting TRBD1. V lost 6 bases to trimming and J lost 8 bases; unmatched junction nucleotides: 7. Germline-derived CDR1 and CDR2 are KGHSH and LQKENI. The CDR3 loop spans 13 amino acids. CDR3 sequence: CASSPRQGGGYTF. The CDR3 DNA is TGTGCCAGCTCCCCTAGACAGGGGGGCGGCTACACCTTC.

Only a few counts were recorded for this clone. One base away lies a much larger clone, so this may be a sequencing read error. The sample carries other DNA sequences with the same CDR3. This chain uses TRBV5-1 with TRBJ1-3, with 7 nucleotides matching TRBD1. With 3 bases clipped from V and 0 bases from J, the junction kept 0 bases outside the gene matches. In germline, CDR1 is SGHRS, CDR2 YFSETQ. The length of the CDR3 is 14 residues. The CDR3 spells CASSWDSSGNTIYF. In DNA form, the CDR3 reads TGCGCCAGCAGCTGGGACAGCTCTGGAAACACCATATATTTT.

This clone has only a few counts. J is TRBJ1-2 and V is TRBV6-1, with TRBD1 identical over 8 bases. The CDR3 runs 14 residues. J was trimmed by 3 bases and V by 8 bases; bases with no gene match: 8. Looked up from germline, CDR1 is MNHNS and CDR2 is SASEGT. The CDR3 bases are TGTGCCAGCCATCCAGGGGGCGCTGACTATGGCTACACCTTC. Translation gives CASHPGGADYGYTF.

The gene calls are TRBV28 and TRBJ2-7; 10 nucleotides agree with TRBD2. V lost 6 bases and J lost 2; bases outside the gene matches: 10. This CDR3 has 16 residues. CDR1 is MDHEN, CDR2 SYDVKM, per germline. The CDR3 spells CASRTLGSGRPYEQYF. For the CDR3, the DNA is TGTGCCAGCAGGACCCTGGGTAGCGGGAGGCCCTACGAGCAGTACTTC.

The rearrangement joins TRBV11-1 to TRBJ2-1, with D unresolved. The germline V gene encodes CDR1 SGHAT and CDR2 FQDESV (reference sequence). V shed 3 bases and J shed 0 bases, with 6 bases lying between them. The CDR3 is made up of 14 amino acids. CDR3: CASSFISSYNEQFF. In DNA, the CDR3 is TGTGCCAGCAGCTTTATTAGCTCCTACAATGAGCAGTTCTTC.